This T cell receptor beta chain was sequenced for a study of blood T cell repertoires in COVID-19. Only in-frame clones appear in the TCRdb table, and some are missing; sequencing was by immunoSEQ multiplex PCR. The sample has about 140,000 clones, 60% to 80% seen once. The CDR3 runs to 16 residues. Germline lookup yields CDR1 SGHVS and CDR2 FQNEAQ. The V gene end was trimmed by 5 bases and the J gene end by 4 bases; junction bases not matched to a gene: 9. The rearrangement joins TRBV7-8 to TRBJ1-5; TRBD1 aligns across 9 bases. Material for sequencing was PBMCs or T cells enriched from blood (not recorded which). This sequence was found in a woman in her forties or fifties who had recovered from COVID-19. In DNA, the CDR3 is TGTGCCAGCAGCCCATCGCGGGACAGGGCAAATCAGCCCCAGCATTTT. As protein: CASSPSRDRANQPQHF.